The clone carrying this T cell receptor beta chain was found once. Its antigen is as yet unknown. The data stem from a study of CD4 T cells in relation to SARS-CoV-2 and coronaviruses. Overall study: Convalescent patients had median age 38.5 years, range roughly 21 to 75. The restricting HLA molecule for shared crossreactive spike epitopes was mapped.

The length of the CDR3 is 15 residues. The V end lost 2 bases, the J end lost 0 bases, and 11 bases lay between the germline ends. CDR1 SGHAT and CDR2 FQNNGV come from the germline V gene. Findings and caveats of the study: In about 65% of donors, memory CD4+ clonotypes crossrecognized SARS-CoV-2 and at least one common cold coronavirus spike.

Assay used: immunoSEQ multiplex PCR; TCRdb lists only in-frame clones, some missing. The repertoire holds about 43,000 clones, approximately 80% seen once, with about 1.5% in the top ten. Naive or memory CD4+ cells were cultured 1:1 with T cell-depleted PBMCs plus CEF. Sequenced sample: naive CD4+ T cells from PBMCs, cultured in vitro. The subset here: naive CD4+ T cells isolated by negative enrichment. The rearrangement joins TRBV11-2 to TRBJ2-7; D is possibly TRBD1 or TRBD2 (5 bases each). The source is an adult with COVID-19. The CDR3 protein is CASSLMPGSSYEQYF. The DNA for the CDR3 is TGTGCCAGCAGCTTAATGCCAGGGAGCTCCTACGAGCAGTACTTC.